These T cell receptor beta chains were read from a single sample in a study of blood T cells in healthy people across ages. TCRdb reprocessed the 5' RACE reads with MiXCR, giving one entry per CDR3 protein. Here the sample spans about a million distinct CDR3 sequences, around 54% being singletons. Sequenced: blood. These receptors all stem from a woman aged 55-69 years in good health. Both conserved end residues are part of each CDR3. Only part of the rows carry a size: once, few, many, or a class if the clone is expanded.

size,V,CDR3
.,TRBV4-1,CASSQVREGPDTQYF
.,TRBV20-1,CSARVFGDTQYF
.,TRBV3-1,CASRRGLARELFF
.,TRBV2,CASSELGGDTGELFF
.,TRBV29-1,CSVRPSDTQYF
few,TRBV7-9,CASSLGDQPYEQYF
.,TRBV4-1,CASSQVGLNSPLHF
once,TRBV7-2,CASSLVMAYNEQFF
.,TRBV7-9,CASSSGTAKQYF
.,TRBV6-6,CASTKDSQETQYF
few,TRBV6-2/TRBV6-3,CASRRTVTSTDTQYF
once,TRBV20-1,CSARASGGSNYEQYF
many,TRBV7-9,CASSLRGGNEQFF
.,TRBV20-1,CSAKGGSGYEQYF
few,TRBV5-1,CASSTGLAGVGTDTQYF
.,TRBV10-3,CAISAGTTNNEQFF
few,TRBV6-6,CASRGGFFTDTQYF
few,TRBV4-1,CASSSKGYQETQYF
.,TRBV20-1,CSASNRSRSETQYF
.,TRBV6-2/TRBV6-3,CASSYNVAGSYEQYF
.,TRBV5-1,CASSLLGGPQQFF
.,TRBV4-1,CASSQDTGGRSYNEQYF
.,TRBV20-1,CSATRETSYNEQFF
.,TRBV4-1,CASRQDRGLSYNEQFF
.,TRBV7-8,CASSITRTVYEQYF
many,TRBV12-3/TRBV12-4,CASRADSSTEAFF
.,TRBV20-1,CSAFSGAYSSYNEQFF
many,TRBV7-2,CASSSMPTGSYNEQFF